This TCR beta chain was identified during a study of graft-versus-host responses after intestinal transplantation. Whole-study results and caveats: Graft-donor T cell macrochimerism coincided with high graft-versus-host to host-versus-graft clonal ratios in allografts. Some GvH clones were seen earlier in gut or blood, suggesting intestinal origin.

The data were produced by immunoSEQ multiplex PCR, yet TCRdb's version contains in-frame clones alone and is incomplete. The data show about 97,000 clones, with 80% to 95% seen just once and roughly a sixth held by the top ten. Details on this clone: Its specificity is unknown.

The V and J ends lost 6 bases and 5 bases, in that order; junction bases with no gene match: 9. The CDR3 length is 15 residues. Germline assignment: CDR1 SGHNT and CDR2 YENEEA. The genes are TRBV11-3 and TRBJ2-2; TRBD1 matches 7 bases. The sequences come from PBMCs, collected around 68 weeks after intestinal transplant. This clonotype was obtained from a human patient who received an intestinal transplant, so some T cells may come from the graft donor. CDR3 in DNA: TGTGCCAGCAGTTCCTCGACAGGGTGGACCGGGGAGCTGTTTTTT. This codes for CASSSSTGWTGELFF.